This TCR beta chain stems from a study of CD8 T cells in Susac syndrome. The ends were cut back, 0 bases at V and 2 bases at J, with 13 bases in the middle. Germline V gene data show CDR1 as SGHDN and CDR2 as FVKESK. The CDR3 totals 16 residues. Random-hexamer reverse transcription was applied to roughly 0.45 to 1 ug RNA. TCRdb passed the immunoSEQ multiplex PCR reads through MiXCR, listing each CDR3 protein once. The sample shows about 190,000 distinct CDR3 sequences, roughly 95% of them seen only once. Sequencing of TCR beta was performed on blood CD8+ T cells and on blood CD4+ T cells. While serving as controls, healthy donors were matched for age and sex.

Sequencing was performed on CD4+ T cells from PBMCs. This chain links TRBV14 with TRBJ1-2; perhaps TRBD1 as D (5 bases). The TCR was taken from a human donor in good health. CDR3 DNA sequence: TGTGCCAGCAGCCAAGACACGTGGGGACTGAACTATGGCTACACCTTC. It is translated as CASSQDTWGLNYGYTF.